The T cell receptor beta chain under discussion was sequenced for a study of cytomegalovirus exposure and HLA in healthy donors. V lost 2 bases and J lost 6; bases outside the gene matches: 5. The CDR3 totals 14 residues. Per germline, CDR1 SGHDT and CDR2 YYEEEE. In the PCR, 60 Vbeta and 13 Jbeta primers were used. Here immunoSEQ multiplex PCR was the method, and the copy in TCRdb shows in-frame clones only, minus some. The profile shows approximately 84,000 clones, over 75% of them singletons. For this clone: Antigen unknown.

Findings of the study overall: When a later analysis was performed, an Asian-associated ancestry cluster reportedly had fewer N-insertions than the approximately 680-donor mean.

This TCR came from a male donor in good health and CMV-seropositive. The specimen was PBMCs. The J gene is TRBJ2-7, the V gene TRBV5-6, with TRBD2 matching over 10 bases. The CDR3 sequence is CASSLAGGQAEQYF. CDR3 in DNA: TGTGCCAGCAGCTTAGCGGGAGGGCAAGCCGAGCAGTACTTC.